This entry concerns a single T cell receptor (beta chain). Profiled with immunoSEQ multiplex PCR; TCRdb holds only in-frame clones, not every one. The sample lists more than 15,000 clones; approximately 90% were seen once. This sample was included in a study of blood T cell repertoires in COVID-19. Trimming removed 6 bases from V and 3 bases from J, with 19 bases in between. The CDR3 runs to 16 residues. The germline CDR1 and CDR2 sequences are KGHSH and LQKENI. Sequencing was carried out using peripheral blood. This sequence was found in a man aged 35 to 55 with active COVID-19. This chain uses TRBV18 with TRBJ2-3; maybe TRBD1 (6 bases). This CDR3 reads CASSLNTGKLTDTQYF. The CDR3, as DNA: TGTGCCAGCTCCCTGAACACAGGGAAGCTGACAGATACGCAGTATTTT.